This TCR beta chain was sequenced in a study of blood T cells in healthy people across ages. Regarding the study as a whole: There was a strong correlation between TCR beta diversity and naive T cell percentage.

Alongside a J-beta primer mix, a sample-barcoded 5' primer served in a second PCR lasting roughly 7 to 11 cycles. A minimum of 2.5 million CDR3-containing paired-end reads was obtained for each sample. TCRdb itself ran the 5' RACE reads through MiXCR, one entry per CDR3 protein. The table records 710,000 or so distinct CDR3 sequences, 22% of them present only once. The table lists this clonotype with a few counts. Its specificity is not known. The CDR3 is made up of 18 amino acids. With V trimmed by 11 bases and J by 1 base, 18 bases remained unmatched. The germline V gene encodes CDR1 SEHNR and CDR2 FQNEAQ (reference sequence). No fewer than 5.5 micrograms of total RNA were isolated from every sample.

Specimen: blood. The source of this sequence is a man aged 70 or older in good health. The rearrangement uses TRBV7-9 and TRBJ2-1; 9 bases align to TRBD2. Here the CDR3 DNA reads TGTGCCTCCTCAGGACTAGCGAGGGCCCAAACTTCCTACAATGAGCAGTTCTTC. It is translated as CASSGLARAQTSYNEQFF. Full variable domain (outside the CDR3, taken from reference TRBV7-9 and TRBJ2-1): DTGVSQNPRHKITKRGQNVTFRCDPISEHNRLYWYRQTLGQGPEFLTYFQNEAQLEKSRLLSDRFSAERPKGSFSTLEIQRTEQGDSAMYLCASSGLARAQTSYNEQFFGPGTRLTVL.